One and the same sample provided the 21 T cell receptor beta chains below, sequenced in a study of early T cells in non-severe SARS-CoV-2 infection. Each CDR3 protein gets one entry after TCRdb re-called the 5' RACE reads with MiXCR. The sample has 45,000 to 55,000 distinct CDR3 sequences; roughly 6.8% are singletons. Sequenced material: whole blood. These receptors all stem from an adult who was a healthcare worker with PCR-confirmed SARS-CoV-2 infection or an uninfected control (not recorded which).

This clonotype was recorded at least ten times. The rearrangement uses TRBV12-3 or TRBV12-4 and TRBJ2-5; D tentatively fits TRBD1 or TRBD2 (7 bases each). The CDR3 is 15 amino acids. Trimming took off 7 bases at V and 4 bases at J, with 19 bases between the two ends. The CDR3 nucleotides read TGTGCCAGCAATCGGCGGGGGACAGAAGGAGAGACCCAGTACTTC. Its translation is CASNRRGTEGETQYF.

This clonotype was picked up a small number of times. The V and J genes are TRBV20-1 and TRBJ2-1, with a possible D match to TRBD2 (7 bases). The CDR3 sequence is 15 residues long. Trimming left V 0 bases short and J 3 bases short, with 12 bases between. Per germline, CDR1 DFQATT and CDR2 SNEGSKA (reference sequence). CDR3 DNA: TGCAGTGCTAGAGAGCGGGGGCCTTACTACAATGAGCAGTTCTTC. As protein: CSARERGPYYNEQFF.

In this sample, this clonotype turned up many times. This rearrangement joins TRBV5-6 to TRBJ2-3; D possibly matches TRBD1 or TRBD2 (5 bases each). Germline V gives CDR1 SGHDT, CDR2 YYEEEE. The CDR3 is 15 amino acids. The V gene lost 3 bases and the J gene lost 5 bases, with 16 bases spanning the gap. This CDR3 is CASSSATRGGDTQYF. The CDR3 DNA follows: TGTGCCAGCAGCTCCGCAACTAGGGGCGGAGATACGCAGTATTTT.

The genes are TRBV7-2 and TRBJ2-1; D is uncertain. CDR3 size: 13 residues. CDR1 and CDR2 (germline): SGHTA, FQGNSA. V was trimmed by 1 base and J by 5 bases, leaving 6 bases between them. CDR3 amino acids: CASSLGRNNEQFF. CDR3 in DNA: TGTGCCAGCAGCTTAGGACGCAACAATGAGCAGTTCTTC.

The chain employs TRBV29-1 and TRBJ2-3; D gene uncertain. CDR3 size: 14 residues. Trimming left V 1 base short and J 4 bases short, with 12 bases between. Germline V gene data show CDR1 as SQVTM and CDR2 as ANQGSEA. The CDR3 DNA sequence: TGCAGCGTTGAAGGTGGCTGGGTCCCAGATACGCAGTATTTT. Protein product: CSVEGGWVPDTQYF.

This clonotype has a count of ten or more. V and J are TRBV6-5 and TRBJ2-7; D is perhaps TRBD1 (6 bases). Germline assignment: CDR1 MNHEY and CDR2 SVGAGI. The CDR3 runs 15 residues. V was cut by 0 bases and J by 6 bases, with 15 bases left in between. As DNA, the CDR3 is TGTGCCAGCAGTTACTCGAATAGGGGGTCTGGCGAGCAGTACTTC. Protein sequence: CASSYSNRGSGEQYF.

This clonotype was recorded at least ten times. The chain carries TRBV29-1 and TRBJ2-5; D is ambiguous. Deletions cut 8 bases from V and 1 base from J, with 11 bases between. The V gene's germline CDR1 is SQVTM and CDR2 ANQGSEA. The CDR3 consists of 12 residues. In DNA, the CDR3 is TGCAGCCCCGTGTCGCCCCAAGAGACCCAGTACTTC. Protein product: CSPVSPQETQYF.

J is TRBJ2-5 and V is TRBV7-2; 9 nucleotides match TRBD2. This CDR3 has 17 residues. The V and J ends lost 5 bases and 7 bases, in that order; junction bases with no gene match: 17. CDR1 SGHTA and CDR2 FQGNSA come from the germline V gene. The DNA for the CDR3 is TGTGCCAGCAGCCCCCAGACTAGCGGTGGGCGCGGGGGGACCCAGTACTTC. This codes for CASSPQTSGGRGGTQYF. The whole variable domain, filled in from reference TRBV7-2 and TRBJ2-5, reads GAGVSQSPSNKVTEKGKDVELRCDPISGHTALYWYRQSLGQGLEFLIYFQGNSAPDKSGLPSDRFSAERTGGSVSTLTIQRTQQEDSAVYLCASSPQTSGGRGGTQYFGPGTRLLVL.

The chain recombines TRBV19 with TRBJ1-5; D ambiguous. V lost 10 bases and J 5 bases, leaving 21 bases between the germline ends. This CDR3 is built from 15 residues. Germline loops: CDR1 LNHDA, CDR2 SQIVND (reference sequence). CDR3 in amino acids: CATLRIYTGDQPQHF. The CDR3 DNA reads as TGTGCCACCCTTCGGATTTACACGGGAGATCAGCCCCAGCATTTT.

This sequence joins TRBV6-1 and TRBJ2-3; D is ambiguous. CDR3 size: 14 residues. Trimming cost V 6 bases and J 1 base, with 11 bases left between them. CDR1 and CDR2 from the germline V gene are MNHNS and SASEGT. CDR3: CASSDTWGTDTQYF. CDR3 nucleotides: TGTGCCAGCAGCGATACCTGGGGCACAGATACGCAGTATTTT.

This chain joins TRBV19 and TRBJ1-6, with 9 nucleotides matching TRBD1. The ends lost 5 bases at V and 9 bases at J; junction bases unmatched: 8. The V gene's germline CDR1 is LNHDA and CDR2 SQIVND (reference sequence). The CDR3 extends over 15 amino acids. CDR3 DNA: TGTGCCAGTAGTTCCGTGACAGGGGGTTTTTCACCCCTCCACTTT. Protein: CASSSVTGGFSPLHF.

This clonotype was detected ten times or more. The chain joins TRBV20-1 to TRBJ2-3, with D maybe TRBD2 (6 bases). This CDR3 has 13 amino acids. CDR1 is DFQATT, CDR2 SNEGSKA, per germline (reference sequence). Between the trimmed V and J ends, which lost 1 base and 5 bases, there was a span of 10 bases. DNA of the CDR3: TGCAGTGCTAGAGGCGGGGCGCGAGATACGCAGTATTTT. Translation gives CSARGGARDTQYF.

The chain recombines TRBV11-3 with TRBJ1-6; 9 bases line up with TRBD1. The CDR3 runs to 15 residues. V lost 5 bases and J lost 5; bases outside the gene matches: 4. From germline, CDR1 is SGHNT and CDR2 YENEEA. The CDR3 sequence: CASSVGQGDNSPLHF. In DNA form, the CDR3 reads TGTGCCAGCAGCGTGGGACAGGGAGATAATTCACCCCTCCACTTT.

This chain links TRBV12-3 or TRBV12-4 with TRBJ1-3; the D is unclear. CDR3 length: 12 residues. The V and J ends lost 3 bases and 2 bases respectively, with 2 bases between them. The CDR3 protein is CASSFAGNTIYF. The CDR3 coding sequence is TGTGCCAGCAGTTTCGCTGGAAACACCATATATTTT.

This clonotype appeared many times. The chain employs TRBV14 and TRBJ1-1; tentatively, D is TRBD1 (6 bases). Trimming removed 1 base from V and 6 bases from J, with 9 bases in between. This CDR3 is 13 amino acids long. Germline V gives CDR1 SGHDN, CDR2 FVKESK. Here the CDR3 reads CASSQVGGSEAFF. CDR3 nucleotide sequence: TGTGCCAGCAGCCAAGTAGGGGGTTCTGAAGCTTTCTTT. Filled out from reference TRBV14 and TRBJ1-1, the complete variable domain reads EAGVTQFPSHSVIEKGQTVTLRCDPISGHDNLYWYRRVMGKEIKFLLHFVKESKQDESGMPNNRFLAERTGGTYSTLKVQPAELEDSGVYFCASSQVGGSEAFFGQGTRLTVV.

This clonotype was seen at least ten times. This CDR3 is CSAHNLRESSYNEQFF. The CDR3 DNA reads TGCAGTGCCCACAACCTGCGGGAGAGCTCCTACAATGAGCAGTTCTTC. The V call is TRBV20-1, the J call TRBJ2-1; 7 bases are shared with TRBD2. Germline CDR1 is DFQATT and CDR2 is SNEGSKA (reference sequence). CDR3 length: 16 amino acids. The ends lost 6 bases at V and 0 bases at J; junction bases unmatched: 11.

The chain links TRBV18 to TRBJ2-4, with 11 bases fitting TRBD2. The J segment lost 8 bases and the V segment lost 3 bases, leaving 12 bases of the junction unmatched. Germline assignment: CDR1 KGHSH and CDR2 LQKENI. This CDR3 contains 17 residues. The CDR3 reads CASSPLGTSGPADIQYF. The DNA for the CDR3 is TGTGCCAGCTCACCCCTCGGGACTAGCGGCCCGGCTGACATTCAGTACTTC.

The V call is TRBV12-3 or TRBV12-4, the J call TRBJ2-7, with 7 bases fitting TRBD1. CDR3 length equals 12 residues. V lost 7 bases to trimming and J lost 3 bases; unmatched junction nucleotides: 3. In DNA, the CDR3 is TGTGCCAGCACTCCAGGGGGCTACGAGCAGTACTTC. Encoded protein: CASTPGGYEQYF.

This clonotype was found many times. The rearrangement links TRBV6-2 or TRBV6-3 to TRBJ2-7; 9 bases map to TRBD1. The germline V gene has CDR1 MNHEY and CDR2 SVGEGT. The CDR3 covers 15 residues. The V and J ends lost 5 bases and 2 bases, in that order; junction bases with no gene match: 7. Here the CDR3 reads CASSQGQGRTYEQYF. The CDR3 region has the DNA TGTGCCAGCAGTCAGGGACAGGGAAGAACCTACGAGCAGTACTTC.

This clonotype was seen at least ten times. The chain couples TRBV20-1 to TRBJ2-3, with a possible D match to TRBD2 (6 bases). The ends were cut back, 6 bases at V and 2 bases at J, with 9 bases in the middle. This CDR3 region has 12 residues. Germline loops: CDR1 DFQATT, CDR2 SNEGSKA (reference sequence). The chain's CDR3 is CSAKDYTDTQYF. The CDR3 DNA sequence: TGCAGTGCGAAGGACTACACAGATACGCAGTATTTT.

This clonotype was picked up many times. Compared with germline, one end of the junction differs, possibly owing to a read error. The chain uses TRBV5-6 and TRBJ1-1; a weak D match, TRBD1 (6 bases). This CDR3 comprises 14 residues. Germline V gene lookup returns CDR1 SGHDT and CDR2 YYEEEE. Written as DNA, the CDR3 is TGTGCCAGCAGCAGAAGAACAGGGAACGCTGAAGCTTTCTTT. It yields the protein CASSRRTGNAEAFF.